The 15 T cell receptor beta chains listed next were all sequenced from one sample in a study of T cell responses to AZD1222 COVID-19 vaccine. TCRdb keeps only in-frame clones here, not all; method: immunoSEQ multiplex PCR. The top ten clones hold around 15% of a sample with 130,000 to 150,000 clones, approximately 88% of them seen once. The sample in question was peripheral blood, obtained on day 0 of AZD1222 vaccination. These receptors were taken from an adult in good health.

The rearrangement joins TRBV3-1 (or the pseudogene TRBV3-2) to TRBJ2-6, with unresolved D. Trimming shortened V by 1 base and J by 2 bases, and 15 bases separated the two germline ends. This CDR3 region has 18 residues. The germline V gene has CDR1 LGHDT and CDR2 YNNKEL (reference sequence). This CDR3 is CASSQVPVPSTGANVLTF. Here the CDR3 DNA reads TGTGCCAGCAGCCAAGTACCAGTCCCCTCGACTGGGGCCAACGTCCTGACTTTC.

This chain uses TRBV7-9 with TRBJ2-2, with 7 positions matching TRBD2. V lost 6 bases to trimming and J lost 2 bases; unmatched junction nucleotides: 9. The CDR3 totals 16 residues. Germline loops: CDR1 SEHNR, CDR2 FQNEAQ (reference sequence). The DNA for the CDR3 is TGTGCCAGCAGATATCGGGGGGTGGCCAACACCGGGGAGCTGTTTTTT. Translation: CASRYRGVANTGELFF.

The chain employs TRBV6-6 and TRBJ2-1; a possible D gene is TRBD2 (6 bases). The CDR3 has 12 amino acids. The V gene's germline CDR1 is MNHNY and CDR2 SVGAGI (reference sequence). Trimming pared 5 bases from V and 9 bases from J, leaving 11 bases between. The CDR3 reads CASSPSVTEQFF. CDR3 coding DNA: TGTGCCAGCAGTCCTAGCGTGACTGAGCAGTTCTTC.

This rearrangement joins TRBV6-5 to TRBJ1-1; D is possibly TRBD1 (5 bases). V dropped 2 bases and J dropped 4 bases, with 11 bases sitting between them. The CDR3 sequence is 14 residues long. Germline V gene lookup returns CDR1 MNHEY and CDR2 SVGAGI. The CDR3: CASSYPGHATEAFF. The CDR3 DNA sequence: TGTGCCAGCAGTTACCCGGGGCATGCCACTGAAGCTTTCTTT.

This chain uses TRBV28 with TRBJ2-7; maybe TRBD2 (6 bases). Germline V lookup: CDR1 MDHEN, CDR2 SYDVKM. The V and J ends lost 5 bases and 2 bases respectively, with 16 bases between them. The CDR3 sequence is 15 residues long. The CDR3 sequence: CASSRGGVEAYEQYF. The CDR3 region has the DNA TGTGCCAGCAGTCGGGGCGGGGTAGAAGCCTACGAGCAGTACTTC.

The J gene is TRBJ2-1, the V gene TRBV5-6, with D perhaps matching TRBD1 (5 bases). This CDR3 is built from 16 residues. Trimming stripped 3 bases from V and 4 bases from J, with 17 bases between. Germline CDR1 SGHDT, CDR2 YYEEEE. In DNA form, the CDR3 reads TGTGCCAGCAGCTGGGAACTGGGGCAAATATACAATGAGCAGTTCTTC. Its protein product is CASSWELGQIYNEQFF.

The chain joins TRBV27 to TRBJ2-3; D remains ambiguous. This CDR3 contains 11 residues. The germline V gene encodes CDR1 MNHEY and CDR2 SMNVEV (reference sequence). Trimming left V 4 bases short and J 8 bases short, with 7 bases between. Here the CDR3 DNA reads TGTGCCAGCAGTTCAAGAGGTACGCAGTATTTT. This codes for CASSSRGTQYF.

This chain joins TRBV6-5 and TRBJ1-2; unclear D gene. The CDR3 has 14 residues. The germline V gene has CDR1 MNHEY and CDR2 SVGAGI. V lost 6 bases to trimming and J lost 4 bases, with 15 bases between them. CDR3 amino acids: CASRRVTQFYGYTF. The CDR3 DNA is TGTGCCAGCAGGCGGGTGACTCAGTTCTATGGCTACACCTTC.

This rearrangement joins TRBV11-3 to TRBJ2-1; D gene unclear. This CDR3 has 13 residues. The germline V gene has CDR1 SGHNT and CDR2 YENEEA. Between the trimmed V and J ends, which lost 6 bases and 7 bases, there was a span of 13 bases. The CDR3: CASSTNQRNEQFF. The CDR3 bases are TGTGCCAGCAGTACGAATCAGAGGAATGAGCAGTTCTTC.

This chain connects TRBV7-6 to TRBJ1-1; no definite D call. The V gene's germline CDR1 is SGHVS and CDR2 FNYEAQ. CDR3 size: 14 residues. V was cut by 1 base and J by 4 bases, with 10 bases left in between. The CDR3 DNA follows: TGTGCCAGCAGCTTAGGCCGGGCGGGCACTGAAGCTTTCTTT. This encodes CASSLGRAGTEAFF. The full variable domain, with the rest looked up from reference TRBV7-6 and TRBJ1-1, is GAGVSQSPRYKVTKRGQDVALRCDPISGHVSLYWYRQALGQGPEFLTYFNYEAQQDKSGLPNDRFSAERPEGSISTLTIQRTEQRDSAMYRCASSLGRAGTEAFFGQGTRLTVV.

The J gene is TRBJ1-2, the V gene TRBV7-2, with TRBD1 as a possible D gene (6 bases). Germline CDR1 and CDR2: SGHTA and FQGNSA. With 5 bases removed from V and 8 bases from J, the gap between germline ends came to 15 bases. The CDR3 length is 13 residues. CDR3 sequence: CASSPGAKSGYTF. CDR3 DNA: TGTGCCAGCAGCCCGGGGGCCAAGTCGGGCTACACCTTC.

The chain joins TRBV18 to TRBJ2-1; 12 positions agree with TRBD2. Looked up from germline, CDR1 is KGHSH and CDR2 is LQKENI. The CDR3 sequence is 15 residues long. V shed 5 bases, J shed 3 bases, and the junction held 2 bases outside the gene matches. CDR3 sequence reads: CASSSTSGGYNEQFF. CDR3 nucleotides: TGTGCCAGCTCATCGACTAGCGGGGGCTACAATGAGCAGTTCTTC.

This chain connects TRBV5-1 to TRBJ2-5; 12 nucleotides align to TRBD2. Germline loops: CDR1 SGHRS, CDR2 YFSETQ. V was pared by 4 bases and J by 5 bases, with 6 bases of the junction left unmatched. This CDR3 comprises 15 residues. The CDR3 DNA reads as TGCGCCAGCAGCCTAAGGACTAGCGGGGCTGAGACCCAGTACTTC. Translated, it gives CASSLRTSGAETQYF.

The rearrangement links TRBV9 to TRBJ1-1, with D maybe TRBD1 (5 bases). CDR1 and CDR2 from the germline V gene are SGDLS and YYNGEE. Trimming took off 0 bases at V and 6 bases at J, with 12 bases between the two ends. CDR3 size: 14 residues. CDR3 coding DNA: TGTGCCAGCAGCGTAGTGGGAAGGGGACCTGAAGCTTTCTTT. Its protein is CASSVVGRGPEAFF.

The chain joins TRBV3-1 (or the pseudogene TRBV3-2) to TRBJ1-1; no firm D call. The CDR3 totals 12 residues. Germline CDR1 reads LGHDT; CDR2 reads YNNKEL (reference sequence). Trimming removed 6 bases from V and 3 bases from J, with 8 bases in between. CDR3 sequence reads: CASSLRDTEAFF. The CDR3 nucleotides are TGTGCCAGCAGTCTCCGGGACACTGAAGCTTTCTTT.